These 6 T cell receptor beta chains share one sample of origin, sequenced in a study of blood T cell repertoires in COVID-19. The table came from immunoSEQ multiplex PCR; TCRdb's copy has only in-frame clones and leaves some out. The table has about 50,000 clones, about 82% seen once. Sequences were obtained from peripheral blood. These receptors were collected from an older woman with acute or convalescent COVID-19.

The chain couples TRBV5-5 to TRBJ1-2; no definite D call. Germline V gene sequence: CDR1 SGHKS, CDR2 YYEKEE (reference sequence). The length of the CDR3 is 14 residues. Trimming took off 4 bases at V and 8 bases at J, with 18 bases between the two ends. The chain's CDR3 is CASSPGFRMEGYTF. In DNA form, the CDR3 reads TGTGCCAGCAGCCCGGGATTCAGGATGGAAGGCTACACCTTC.

The J gene is TRBJ2-1, the V gene TRBV7-6; weak D call: TRBD2 (6 bases). Germline V CDR1 and CDR2: SGHVS, FNYEAQ. The CDR3 length is 15 residues. Trimming removed 5 bases from V and 2 bases from J, with 13 bases in between. The CDR3 sequence is CASSPQRVAYNEQFF. The CDR3 coding sequence is TGTGCCAGCAGCCCCCAGCGGGTCGCCTACAATGAGCAGTTCTTC.

This rearrangement joins TRBV5-4 to TRBJ2-2; TRBD1 aligns across 9 bases. J lost 1 base, V lost 3 bases, and 4 bases had no gene match. Germline V lookup: CDR1 SGHNT, CDR2 YYREEE (reference sequence). The CDR3 runs 16 residues. CDR3 amino acids: CASSSPGQGNTGELFF. Written as DNA, the CDR3 is TGTGCCAGCAGCTCCCCGGGACAGGGGAACACCGGGGAGCTGTTTTTT.

This sequence joins TRBV11-1 and TRBJ2-7; D gene ambiguous. This CDR3 region has 11 residues. CDR1 is SGHAT and CDR2 is FQDESV in the germline V gene (reference sequence). Between the trimmed V and J ends, which lost 2 bases and 4 bases, there was a span of 3 bases. CDR3 region: CASSLRYEQYF. In DNA, the CDR3 is TGTGCCAGCAGCTTACGGTACGAGCAGTACTTC.

A single count supports this clone. The rearrangement links TRBV5-1 to TRBJ2-2; D may be TRBD1 (6 bases). This CDR3 has 16 amino acids. Trimming took 1 base from V and 1 from J, leaving 11 bases between them. Germline V gene data show CDR1 as SGHRS and CDR2 as YFSETQ. This CDR3 is CASSLSGTRNTGELFF. CDR3 sequence (DNA): TGCGCCAGCAGCTTGTCAGGGACAAGGAACACCGGGGAGCTGTTTTTT.

This clone showed up just a few times. The V call is TRBV5-5, the J call TRBJ1-1; TRBD1 agrees at 7 bases. CDR3 length: 15 residues. V lost 4 bases to trimming and J lost 0 bases; unmatched junction nucleotides: 6. Germline assignment: CDR1 SGHKS and CDR2 YYEKEE (reference sequence). The CDR3 nucleotides are TGTGCCAGCAGCCCGGGGACAGTAGTGAACACTGAAGCTTTCTTT. It codes for CASSPGTVVNTEAFF.